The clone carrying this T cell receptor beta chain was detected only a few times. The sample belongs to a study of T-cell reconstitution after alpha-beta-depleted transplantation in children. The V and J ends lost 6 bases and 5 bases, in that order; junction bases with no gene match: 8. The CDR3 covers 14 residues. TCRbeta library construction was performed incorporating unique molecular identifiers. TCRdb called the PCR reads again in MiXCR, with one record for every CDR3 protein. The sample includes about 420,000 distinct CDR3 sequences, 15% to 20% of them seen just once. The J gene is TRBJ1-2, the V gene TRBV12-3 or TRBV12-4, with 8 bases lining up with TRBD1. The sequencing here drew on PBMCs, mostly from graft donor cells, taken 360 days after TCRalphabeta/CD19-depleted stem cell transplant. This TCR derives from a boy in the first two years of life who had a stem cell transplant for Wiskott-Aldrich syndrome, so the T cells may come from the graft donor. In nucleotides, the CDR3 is TGTGCCAGCAGCCTCCGAGACAGGGGTTATGGCTACACCTTC. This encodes CASSLRDRGYGYTF.